The entry below gives a single T cell receptor (beta chain) sequence along with its context. Its antigen is unknown. Base qualities are not at hand, and no much larger clone is one base apart. Taken from cysteine to phenylalanine, the CDR3 has 16 residues. CDR3 DNA is the only sequence kept; it has 48 bases, read in frame from the first base. V is cut by 6 bases and J by 2 bases, and the space between the germline ends is 19 bases. CDR1 SNHLY and CDR2 FYNNEI are derived from the germline V gene. This entry comes from a study of cytomegalovirus exposure and HLA in healthy donors (dated by TCRdb to 2016 to 2017). Background for the entire study: An earlier analysis of roughly 610 of the donors reported 276 Gb of sequence data and 117 million unique TCR beta sequences obtained from some 170 million T cells. An early release that covered about 600 HLA-typed donors contained around 300 gigabases of sequencing data and approximately 85 million unique TCR sequences. Of the approximately 370 genotyped donors, less than 90% were placed in the genetic ancestry cluster associated with self-reported Caucasian donors. The study aimed to test whether signatures of past pathogen exposure could be identified by cataloging public T cell receptors. Using immunosequencing, the study profiled T cell repertoires from roughly 650 subjects and related those repertoires to cytomegalovirus serostatus. Besides the first cohort of approximately 710 subjects, a separate validation cohort made up of about 120 different subjects was used. To predict cytomegalovirus infection status, the study combined high-throughput TCR immunosequencing, statistical association of individual TCRs with disease status, and machine learning. A later analysis re-examined previously published TCR beta repertoires from 610 or so donors and added high-resolution HLA genotyping to investigate patterns of TCR occurrence. Rather than using new phenotypic data, the later analysis identified candidate immune exposures from TCR beta sequences and from how often those sequences occurred across donors. An earlier analysis of some 500 of the donors applied high-throughput TCR beta sequencing to assess whether each TCR beta V gene segment acted as functional or pseudogenic. Donor age, sex, ethnicity and CMV serostatus were compiled together with the repertoire data. A later genetic analysis took genome-wide SNP genotypes for about three fifths of the 666 donors and used that subset as a discovery cohort. Every repertoire in the discovery cohort had been generated on one and the same sequencing platform. HLA typing covered class I and class II loci at four-digit resolution. The number of donors typed differed by locus, with roughly 620-630 for A, B, C, DRB1 and DQB1, roughly 520 for DQA1, over 600 for DPA1, and around 460 for DPB1. Because of strong linkage in the cohort, roughly five DR-DQ haplotypes were treated as single units for association and clustering. On average, roughly 250,000 unique TCR beta nucleotide sequences were sequenced per donor among about 400 genotyped donors of the cohort, with around 19% of those sequences being non-productive. General study outcomes and caveats: Immune exposure information for the cohort was limited to CMV serostatus. In the study, around 160 TCR beta chains were listed as associated with cytomegalovirus. Cytomegalovirus status was reported to be diagnosed by the classifier with high specificity and sensitivity in both the original and validation cohorts. While some public TCRs were present in many individuals, most TCR sequences turned up only very rarely across donors. In a later analysis, TCR association rates were found to vary across HLA loci, with the most associated TCRs seen for DRB1 alleles and the fewest for HLA-C alleles. The 87-base-pair reads could not distinguish some IMGT-functional V segments, including TRBV6-2 and TRBV6-3, so those segments were excluded. Broadly in line with IMGT annotations, most TCR beta V segments showed up in productive rearrangements about 87% or about 30% of the time in an earlier analysis of several hundred of the donors. A cluster of highly shared sequence variants was judged likely to be a technical artifact of the sequencing pipeline. Most CMV-associated TCR beta chains appeared to be HLA-restricted in a later analysis, and the HLA associations seemed to be driven largely by CMV exposure. In vitro tests confirmed that a few of the cytomegalovirus-associated TCR beta chains recognize cytomegalovirus antigens. This cohort had only TCR beta chains sequenced, and the lack of alpha or paired-chain data limited which features could be detected. In a later analysis, HLA-associated TCR beta chains showed more clonal expansion and lower generation probabilities than non-associated chains that were equally common. Several of the top co-occurrence clusters appeared to be linked to parvovirus B19, influenza, CMV and Epstein-Barr virus, according to a later analysis. A later genetic analysis reported fewer N-insertions in productive TCRs among donors in an Asian-associated ancestry cluster than the approximately 700-donor mean. According to the authors, the approach could potentially be generalized to other disease states and immunological phenotypes. An association between a missense DCLRE1C variant and V-gene and J-gene trimming of TCR beta chains was found in a later genetic analysis and replicated in an independent cohort. Roughly uniform sequencing depth across donors was assumed in presence/absence analyses, although this assumption may not hold. Because HLA typing was unavailable for some donors at each locus, only the typed subset was used in association tests. A later analysis associated 15,000 to 20,000 TCR beta sequences with specific HLA alleles at a false discovery rate of 0.05. Because counts were too low, about 18 rarely observed V segments, including chromosome 9 orphons, were excluded from the earlier analysis of 587 of the donors. A further reported finding was that TCR beta sequences accurately predicted the HLA-A and HLA-B alleles for most subjects in the first cohort. Correlated functional status among segregating V segments might be attributable to linkage disequilibrium, but an unknown experimental factor could not be ruled out. When HLA alleles, especially DR and DQ, strongly co-occurred, attributing TCR associations to individual alleles was difficult.

In total, approximately 700 healthy bone marrow donors made up the cohort. At the time of sampling, all cohort members were nominally healthy, though unrecorded immune exposures were likely present. The donor tested CMV seropositive and was one of the 289 seropositive cohort members. A peripheral blood sample was provided by each donor, and peripheral blood mononuclear cells were used for TCR beta sequencing. Genomic DNA was extracted from the blood cell samples with the Qiagen DNeasy Blood Extraction Kit. Library preparation was by the immunoSEQ multiplex PCR assay. For the multiplex PCR, a mixture combining 60 forward primers for TCR Vbeta segments and 13 reverse primers for TCR Jbeta segments was used. The CDR3 region of rearranged TCR beta genes was amplified from genomic DNA by a multiplex PCR assay. The Illumina HiSeq System was used to sequence the amplified TCR beta libraries as 87-base-pair reads. Processing in the source paper ran as follows. In a later analysis, roughly 80 million unique TCR beta chains were counted across the 500 to 850 repertoires, and some 10 million of these chains were shared by at least two donors. To remove PCR and sequencing errors, raw reads were error-corrected and collapsed into unique sequences using a nearest-neighbor algorithm that merged closely related sequences. Alignment of CDR3 sequences to IMGT reference sequences was used to assign V, D and J gene segments. For a sequence to be retained, a match of at least six nucleotides was required to both a V gene segment and a J gene segment. A rearrangement was called productive if the CDR3 had no stop codons and remained in frame with V and J, and every other rearrangement was called non-productive. CDR3 was defined according to IMGT convention as the region running from the second conserved V-encoded cysteine to the conserved J-encoded phenylalanine. In an earlier analysis of around 570 of the donors, sequences lacking an unambiguous match to a single V gene segment were excluded. An earlier analysis of fewer than 750 of the donors called V segments functional above 56.7% productive rearrangements and segregating when the between-donor standard deviation exceeded 5%. A statistical classification framework was developed to diagnose cytomegalovirus status using the catalog of TCR beta chain sequences. V and J gene assignment, in a later analysis, came from comparing TCR nucleotide sequences with IMGT/GENE-DB human TR gene sequences. Using the TCRdist pipeline, a later analysis assigned CDR3 sequences along with most-parsimonious VDJ recombination scenarios. A later analysis defined each TCR beta chain by its CDR3 amino acid sequence plus V-gene family, and excluded reads lacking a unique V-gene family. In a later analysis, fewer than 650 highly shared, low-generation-probability nucleotide sequences were removed to address suspected cross-contamination and a sequencing artifact. A later analysis calculated a clonal expansion index for each public chain from normalized within-repertoire ranks of inferred template counts. In a later analysis, generation probabilities were computed using a VDJ recombination model fitted to out-of-frame rearrangements, and the results were checked against IGoR. In a later analysis, hypergeometric tests were used to score TCR-TCR, TCR-HLA and TCR-CMV co-occurrence, with a repertoire-size bias correction applied to TCR pairs. A later analysis estimated false discovery rates by permuting HLA or CMV assignments 20 times. In a later analysis, co-occurring TCRs were grouped with DBSCAN, and TCRdist sequence similarity was added when clustering was performed within HLA-allele-positive subsets. Co-occurrence clustering excluded repertoires with fewer than 30,000 or more than 120,000 public chains, plus five with anomalous nucleotide sharing. TCRdb took this table from immuneACCESS and kept in-frame rearrangements with V and J called. Such tables lack part of the clones; where checked against another copy, unresolved V genes explain under half of the gap, and the rest is unexplained. The D gene and trimming were derived from the DNA, and the V and J assignments and clone size from that table. The sample records 150,000 to 200,000 clones, around three quarters of which are singletons. The ten largest clones represent roughly 1.9% of the sample.

The sequence is built from TRBV2 and TRBJ1-1; no confident D gene assignment can be made. The sample taken for sequencing was PBMCs. The clonotype comes from a woman in her 30s in good health and CMV-seropositive. CDR3 region: CASSAPRGGVNTEAFF. In nucleotides, the sequence is TGTGCCAGCAGCGCCCCTCGCGGTGGTGTAAACACTGAAGCTTTCTTT.